Each of the 9 T cell receptor beta chains below was sequenced from the same sample in a study of blood T cells in healthy people across ages. Primers used in a second PCR of about 7 to 12 cycles were a sample-barcoded 5' primer and a J-beta primer mix. One entry per CDR3 protein, called by TCRdb with MiXCR from the 5' RACE reads. The sample shows 790,000 or so distinct CDR3 sequences, about 61% of them seen only once. The sequenced sample was blood. These TCRs come from a man aged 35 to 55 in good health.

The chain carries TRBV6-5 and TRBJ1-1; D is ambiguous. This CDR3 comprises 12 residues. CDR1 and CDR2 from the germline V gene are MNHEY and SVGAGI. V lost 2 bases to trimming and J lost 6 bases, with 7 bases between them. The DNA for the CDR3 is TGTGCCAGCAGTTACGATTTTGCTGAAGCTTTCTTT. Its translation: CASSYDFAEAFF.

This clonotype was observed a handful of times. This chain uses TRBV7-3 with TRBJ2-1; D tentatively reads TRBD1 or TRBD2 (6 bases each). Germline-derived CDR1 and CDR2 are SGHTA and FQGTGA. The V and J ends lost 6 bases and 7 bases respectively, with 10 bases between them. The CDR3 covers 12 residues. CDR3 region: CASRLGGNEQFF. Here the CDR3 DNA reads TGTGCCAGCAGGCTAGGGGGGAATGAGCAGTTCTTC.

The chain combines TRBV7-2 with TRBJ2-2, with D tentatively TRBD2 (7 bases). CDR1 and CDR2 (germline): SGHTA, FQGNSA. This CDR3 spans 14 amino acids. The ends were cut back, 6 bases at V and 7 bases at J, with 15 bases in the middle. In DNA form, the CDR3 reads TGTGCCAGCAGTCCCGGGGGGCGGAACGGGGAGCTGTTTTTT. Translating gives CASSPGGRNGELFF.

V is TRBV3-1 and J is TRBJ2-7; D not resolved. The CDR3 totals 13 residues. V was clipped by 3 bases and J by 6 bases, with 12 bases between them. The germline CDR1 and CDR2 sequences are LGHDT and YNNKEL (reference sequence). The CDR3: CASSQAIGREQYF. The CDR3, as DNA: TGTGCCAGCAGCCAGGCTATCGGCCGCGAGCAGTACTTC.

This clonotype was observed a few times. The chain joins TRBV2 to TRBJ1-1; possibly TRBD1 for D (5 bases). From germline, CDR1 is SNHLY and CDR2 FYNNEI. This CDR3 has 13 amino acids. V lost 1 base and J 7 bases, leaving 10 bases between the germline ends. CDR3 bases: TGTGCCAGCAGTGAAGGGCCAGGGCGTGAAGCTTTCTTT. Translating it yields CASSEGPGREAFF.

V and J are TRBV4-3 and TRBJ1-2; 8 positions match TRBD1. Germline assignment: CDR1 LGHNA and CDR2 YSLEER. The CDR3 is 15 amino acids. Losses at the gene ends were 1 base for V and 3 bases for J; bases not matched to a gene: 4. Here the CDR3 reads CASSQAPGGDYGYTF. The CDR3, as DNA: TGCGCCAGCAGCCAAGCTCCAGGGGGCGACTATGGCTACACCTTC.

The chain uses TRBV28 and TRBJ2-7, with TRBD2 identical over 7 bases. Germline values: CDR1 MDHEN, CDR2 SYDVKM. The trim removed 1 base at V and 4 bases at J, leaving 4 bases unmatched. The CDR3 is 14 residues long. Here the CDR3 reads CASSLFGGSYEQYF. The CDR3 DNA follows: TGTGCCAGCAGTTTATTCGGCGGGAGTTACGAGCAGTACTTC. The whole variable domain, filled in from reference TRBV28 and TRBJ2-7, reads DVKVTQSSRYLVKRTGEKVFLECVQDMDHENMFWYRQDPGLGLRLIYFSYDVKMKEKGDIPEGYSVSREKKERFSLILESASTNQTSMYLCASSLFGGSYEQYFGPGTRLTVT.

The chain has TRBV14 and TRBJ2-5; D gene ambiguous. The CDR3 loop spans 15 amino acids. Looked up from germline, CDR1 is SGHDN and CDR2 is FVKESK. V dropped 5 bases and J dropped 2 bases, with 15 bases sitting between them. The CDR3 protein is CASSWGPGSQETQYF. In nucleotides, the CDR3 is TGTGCCAGCAGCTGGGGTCCAGGTAGTCAAGAGACCCAGTACTTC.

J is TRBJ2-7 and V is TRBV20-1; possible D gene TRBD1, 6 bases. The closer fit of TRBJ2-5 to the DNA end suggests the J call may be wrong. The CDR3 runs 14 residues. Per germline, CDR1 DFQATT and CDR2 SNEGSKA (reference sequence). In DNA form, the CDR3 reads TGCAGTGCTACCGACAGGCCTTCCCAAGAGACCCAGTACTTC. This sequence encodes CSATDRPSQETQYF.